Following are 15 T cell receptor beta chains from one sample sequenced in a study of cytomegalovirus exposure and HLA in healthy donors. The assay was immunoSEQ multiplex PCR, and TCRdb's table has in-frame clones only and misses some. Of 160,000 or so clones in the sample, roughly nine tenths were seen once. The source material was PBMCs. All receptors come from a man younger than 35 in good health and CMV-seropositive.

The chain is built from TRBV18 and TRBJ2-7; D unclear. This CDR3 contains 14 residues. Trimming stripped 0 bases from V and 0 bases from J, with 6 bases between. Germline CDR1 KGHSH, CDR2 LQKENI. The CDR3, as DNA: TGTGCCAGCTCACCACCAGCCCGCTCCTACGAGCAGTACTTC. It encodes CASSPPARSYEQYF.

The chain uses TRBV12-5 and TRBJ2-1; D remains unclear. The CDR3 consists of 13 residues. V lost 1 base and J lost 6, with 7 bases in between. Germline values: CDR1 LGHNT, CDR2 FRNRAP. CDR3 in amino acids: CASGLGLGNEQFF. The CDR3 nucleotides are TGTGCTAGTGGTTTGGGGCTAGGCAATGAGCAGTTCTTC.

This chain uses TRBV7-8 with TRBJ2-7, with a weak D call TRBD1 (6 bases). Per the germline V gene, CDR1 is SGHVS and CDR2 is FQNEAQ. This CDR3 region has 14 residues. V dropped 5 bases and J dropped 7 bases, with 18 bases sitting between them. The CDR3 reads CASSTDRRVREQYF. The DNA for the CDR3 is TGTGCCAGCAGCACGGACAGACGGGTTCGGGAGCAGTACTTC.

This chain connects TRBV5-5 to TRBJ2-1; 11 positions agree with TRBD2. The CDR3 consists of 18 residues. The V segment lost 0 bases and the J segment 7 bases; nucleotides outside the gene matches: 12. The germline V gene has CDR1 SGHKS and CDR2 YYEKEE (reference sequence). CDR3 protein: CASSLVNAPASGGNEQFF. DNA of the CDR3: TGTGCCAGCAGCTTGGTAAACGCCCCCGCTAGCGGGGGGAATGAGCAGTTCTTC.

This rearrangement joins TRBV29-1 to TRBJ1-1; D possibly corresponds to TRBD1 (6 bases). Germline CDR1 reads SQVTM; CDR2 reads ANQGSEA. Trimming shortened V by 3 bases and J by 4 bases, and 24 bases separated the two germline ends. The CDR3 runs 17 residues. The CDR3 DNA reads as TGCAGCGTTGAGGGCCCTTGGGGGCGGGTGTTAAGCACTGAAGCTTTCTTT. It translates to CSVEGPWGRVLSTEAFF.

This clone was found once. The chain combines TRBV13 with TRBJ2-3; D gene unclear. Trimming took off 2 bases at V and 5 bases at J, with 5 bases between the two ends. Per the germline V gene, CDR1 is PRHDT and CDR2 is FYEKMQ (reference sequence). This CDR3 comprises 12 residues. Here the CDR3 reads CASSLNGDTQYF. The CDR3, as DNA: TGTGCCAGCAGCTTAAACGGAGATACGCAGTATTTT.

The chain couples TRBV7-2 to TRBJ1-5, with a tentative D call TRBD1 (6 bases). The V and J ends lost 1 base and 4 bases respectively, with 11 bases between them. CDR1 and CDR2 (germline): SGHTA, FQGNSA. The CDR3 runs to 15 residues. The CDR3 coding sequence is TGTGCCAGCAGCTTAGTGGGGGCCCCAAATCAGCCCCAGCATTTT. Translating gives CASSLVGAPNQPQHF.

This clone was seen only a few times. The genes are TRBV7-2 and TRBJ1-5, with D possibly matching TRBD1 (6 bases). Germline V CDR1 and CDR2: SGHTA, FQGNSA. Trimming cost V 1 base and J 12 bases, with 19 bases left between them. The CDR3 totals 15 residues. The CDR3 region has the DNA TGTGCCAGCAGCTTAGACACCCGCGAAGGGGGGGGCCAGCATTTT. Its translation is CASSLDTREGGGQHF.

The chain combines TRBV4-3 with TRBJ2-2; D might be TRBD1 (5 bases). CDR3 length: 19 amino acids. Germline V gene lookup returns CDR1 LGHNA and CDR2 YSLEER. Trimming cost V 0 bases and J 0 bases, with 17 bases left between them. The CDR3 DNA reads TGCGCCAGCAGCCAAGAGGGGTCGGCAGGGCCTTCGAACACCGGGGAGCTGTTTTTT. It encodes CASSQEGSAGPSNTGELFF.

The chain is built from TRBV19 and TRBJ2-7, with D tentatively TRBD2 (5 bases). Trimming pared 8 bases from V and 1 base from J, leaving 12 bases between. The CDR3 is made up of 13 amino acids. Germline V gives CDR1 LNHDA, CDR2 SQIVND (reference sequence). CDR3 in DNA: TGTGCCAGTTCCGGGGTTGAATCCTACGAGCAGTACTTC. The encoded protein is CASSGVESYEQYF.

CDR3 amino acids: CASSQDQREGLTYEQYF. The CDR3 DNA reads TGCGCCAGCAGCCAAGACCAGCGGGAGGGCCTAACCTACGAGCAGTACTTC. The rearrangement uses TRBV4-3 and TRBJ2-7; the match to TRBD2 covers 10 bases. V gave up 0 bases and J gave up 2 bases; unmatched junction bases: 7. Germline-derived CDR1 and CDR2 are LGHNA and YSLEER. This CDR3 has 17 amino acids.

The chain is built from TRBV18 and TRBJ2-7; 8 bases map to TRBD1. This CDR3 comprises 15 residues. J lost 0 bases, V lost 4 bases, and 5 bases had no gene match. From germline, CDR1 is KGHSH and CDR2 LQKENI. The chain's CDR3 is CASSRTGSGSYEQYF. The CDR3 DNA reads TGTGCCAGCTCACGGACAGGGTCGGGCTCCTACGAGCAGTACTTC.

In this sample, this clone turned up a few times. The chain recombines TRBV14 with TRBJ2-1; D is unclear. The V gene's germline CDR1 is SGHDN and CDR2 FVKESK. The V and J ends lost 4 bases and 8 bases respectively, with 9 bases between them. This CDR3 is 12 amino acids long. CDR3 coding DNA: TGTGCCAGCAGCCCTCTGGGCGATGAGCAGTTCTTC. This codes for CASSPLGDEQFF.

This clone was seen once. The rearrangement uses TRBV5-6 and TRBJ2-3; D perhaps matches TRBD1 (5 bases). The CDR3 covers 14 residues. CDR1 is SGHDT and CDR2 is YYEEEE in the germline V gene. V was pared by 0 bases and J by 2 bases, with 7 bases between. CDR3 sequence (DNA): TGTGCCAGCAGCTTGGACAGGCTCACAGATACGCAGTATTTT. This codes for CASSLDRLTDTQYF.

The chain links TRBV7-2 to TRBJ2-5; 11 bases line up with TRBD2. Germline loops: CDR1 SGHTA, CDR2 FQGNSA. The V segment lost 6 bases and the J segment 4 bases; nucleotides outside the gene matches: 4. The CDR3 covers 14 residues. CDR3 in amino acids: CASSSGGAGETQYF. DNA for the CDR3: TGTGCCAGCAGTAGCGGGGGGGCGGGAGAGACCCAGTACTTC.